The 30 T cell receptor beta chains below all came from one sample that was sequenced in a study of shared clonotypes between healthy human individuals. Sequencing was performed with immunoSEQ multiplex PCR; in TCRdb, only in-frame clones are kept and a portion is missing. The sample records over 2 million clones, about 95% being singletons. CD45RO-negative, CCR7-selected cells formed the naive CD8 fraction, which excluded terminally differentiated effector memory CD45RA+ cells. Sequenced material: naive CD8+ T cells sorted from blood. Every receptor here comes from a young man in good health.

The chain joins TRBV4-1 to TRBJ2-1, with D perhaps TRBD1 (6 bases). The CDR3 is made up of 15 amino acids. Germline V gene sequence: CDR1 MGHRA, CDR2 YSYEKL. Trimming left V 0 bases short and J 3 bases short, with 9 bases between. In DNA, the CDR3 is TGCGCCAGCAGCCAAGAGGACAGTTACTACAATGAGCAGTTCTTC. Translation gives CASSQEDSYYNEQFF.

The genes are TRBV6-5 and TRBJ1-4, with D tentatively TRBD1 (5 bases). Per germline, CDR1 MNHEY and CDR2 SVGAGI. The V end lost 6 bases, the J end lost 5 bases, and 16 bases lay between the germline ends. The CDR3 loop spans 15 amino acids. CDR3 nucleotides: TGTGCCAGCAGACTCCCCAGGGAAACCAATGAAAAACTGTTTTTT. Amino acid sequence: CASRLPRETNEKLFF.

The rearrangement uses TRBV2 and TRBJ2-3, with D unclear. The germline CDR1 and CDR2 sequences are SNHLY and FYNNEI. This CDR3 comprises 12 residues. Trimming pared 2 bases from V and 8 bases from J, leaving 8 bases between. CDR3 in amino acids: CASSELWGTQYF. CDR3 DNA sequence: TGTGCCAGCAGTGAATTGTGGGGTACGCAGTATTTT.

The chain is built from TRBV6-5 and TRBJ2-5; 8 bases fit TRBD1. Germline V gene sequence: CDR1 MNHEY, CDR2 SVGAGI. Trimming removed 4 bases from V and 2 bases from J; junction bases left unmatched: 3. The CDR3 is 14 amino acids. The CDR3 sequence is CASSWTGNQETQYF. Written as DNA, the CDR3 is TGTGCCAGCAGTTGGACAGGGAATCAAGAGACCCAGTACTTC.

The V and J genes are TRBV5-4 and TRBJ2-2, with TRBD1 matching 9 bases. Germline values: CDR1 SGHNT, CDR2 YYREEE (reference sequence). The ends lost 5 bases at V and 0 bases at J; junction bases unmatched: 5. The CDR3 loop spans 16 amino acids. CDR3 protein: CASRDRQGANTGELFF. The DNA for the CDR3 is TGTGCCAGCAGAGACCGACAGGGGGCGAACACCGGGGAGCTGTTTTTT.

This chain joins TRBV30 and TRBJ2-5; the D gene could be TRBD1 or TRBD2 (6 bases each). Germline CDR1 is GTSNPN and CDR2 is SVGIG (reference sequence). Between the trimmed V and J ends, which lost 5 bases and 1 base, there was a span of 17 bases. The CDR3 sequence is 15 residues long. The CDR3 sequence is CAWGEGGTPQETQYF. The CDR3 nucleotides read TGTGCCTGGGGAGAGGGCGGGACACCCCAAGAGACCCAGTACTTC.

The chain links TRBV7-8 to TRBJ2-5; TRBD1 matches at 8 bases. Germline V gives CDR1 SGHVS, CDR2 FQNEAQ. Losses at the gene ends were 5 bases for V and 2 bases for J; bases not matched to a gene: 4. This CDR3 has 14 residues. CDR3 coding DNA: TGTGCCAGCAGCCCTGGACAGGGACAAGAGACCCAGTACTTC. Protein sequence: CASSPGQGQETQYF.

The chain joins TRBV4-1 to TRBJ2-1; D might be TRBD2 (5 bases). Germline CDR1 and CDR2: MGHRA and YSYEKL. The CDR3 runs to 14 residues. Trimming shortened V by 1 base and J by 9 bases, and 13 bases separated the two germline ends. The CDR3 region is CASSQAPSRGEQFF. CDR3 DNA: TGCGCCAGCAGCCAAGCACCTAGCCGAGGTGAGCAGTTCTTC.

The CDR3 nucleotides read TGTGCCGCAGTGGCCCCGGGACAGGGTGGGTACACTGAAGCTTTCTTT. Residues: CAAVAPGQGGYTEAFF. The J gene is TRBJ1-1, the V gene TRBV19; TRBD1 agrees at 9 bases. There are 16 residues in the CDR3. Germline V gene lookup returns CDR1 LNHDA and CDR2 SQIVND (reference sequence). V trimming: 11 bases; J trimming: 3 bases; junction bases outside the gene matches: 16.

The genes are TRBV5-1 and TRBJ2-5; possible D gene TRBD2, 6 bases. Germline CDR1 is SGHRS and CDR2 is YFSETQ. Trimming cost V 2 bases and J 0 bases, with 11 bases left between them. The CDR3 covers 15 residues. The CDR3 nucleotides are TGCGCCAGCAGCTTCGACGGGAGATACCAAGAGACCCAGTACTTC. Its translation: CASSFDGRYQETQYF.

CDR3 sequence reads: CAISESGTLSYEQYF. As DNA, the CDR3 is TGTGCCATCAGTGAGTCAGGGACTTTATCCTACGAGCAGTACTTC. The V gene is TRBV10-3, the J gene TRBJ2-7; weak D call: TRBD2 (6 bases). Trimming pared 0 bases from V and 1 base from J, leaving 10 bases between. This CDR3 contains 15 residues. CDR1 and CDR2 from the germline V gene are ENHRY and SYGVKD.

The gene calls are TRBV4-2 and TRBJ1-4; no reliable D call. The V end was cut by 1 base, the J end by 7 bases, with 16 bases between. This CDR3 region has 16 residues. Germline loops: CDR1 LGHNA, CDR2 YNFKEQ. The CDR3 coding sequence is TGTGCCAGCAGCCAAGCCCAGGCCCAAGGGTTTGAAAAACTGTTTTTT. Translation gives CASSQAQAQGFEKLFF.

V gene TRBV6-5 combines with J gene TRBJ2-1, with 9 bases that match TRBD2. Germline CDR1 and CDR2: MNHEY and SVGAGI. CDR3 length equals 13 residues. With V trimmed by 5 bases and J by 6 bases, 2 bases remained unmatched. The CDR3 DNA reads TGTGCCAGCAGTCTGGGACTAGCCAATGAGCAGTTCTTC. As protein: CASSLGLANEQFF.

The chain uses TRBV21-1 and TRBJ1-6. TRBV21-1 constitutes a pseudogene. This CDR3 is 14 amino acids long. CDR3 region: CASSKAGALGALHF. Here the CDR3 DNA reads TGTGCCAGCAGCAAAGCCGGGGCTTTGGGCGCCCTCCACTTT.

The chain combines TRBV2 with TRBJ2-2; D call uncertain. V was clipped by 5 bases and J by 0 bases, with 10 bases between them. The length of the CDR3 is 15 residues. Per the germline V gene, CDR1 is SNHLY and CDR2 is FYNNEI. Here the CDR3 DNA reads TGTGCCAGCAGTACCCTAACACCGAACACCGGGGAGCTGTTTTTT. Translated, it gives CASSTLTPNTGELFF.

The V and J genes are TRBV6-6 and TRBJ2-7, with TRBD2 matching over 10 bases. The CDR3 sequence is 15 residues long. V was clipped by 4 bases and J by 0 bases; unmatched bases: 3. The V gene's germline CDR1 is MNHNY and CDR2 SVGAGI (reference sequence). CDR3 bases: TGTGCCAGCAGTTCCAGGACTAGCGGCTCCTACGAGCAGTACTTC. This gives the protein CASSSRTSGSYEQYF.

J is TRBJ2-1 and V is TRBV6-1; 12 positions agree with TRBD2. J was trimmed by 2 bases and V by 5 bases; bases with no gene match: 1. Germline CDR1 and CDR2: MNHNS and SASEGT. This CDR3 spans 15 amino acids. In DNA form, the CDR3 reads TGTGCCAGCAGTCTAGCGGGAGGGCCCTACAATGAGCAGTTCTTC. Translated, it gives CASSLAGGPYNEQFF.

The CDR3 DNA reads as TGCGCCAGCAGCCGGACTATAGGCGGGACACCACCCCACGAGCAGTACTTC. Its protein is CASSRTIGGTPPHEQYF. The gene calls are TRBV4-1 and TRBJ2-7; either TRBD1 or TRBD2 may supply D (6 bases each). The V and J ends lost 4 bases and 5 bases respectively, with 24 bases between them. This CDR3 region has 17 residues. Germline V gives CDR1 MGHRA, CDR2 YSYEKL.

This chain links TRBV12-1 with TRBJ2-3. TRBV12-1 is a listed pseudogene. CDR3 length: 11 amino acids. The CDR3, as DNA: TGTGCCAGCGGATCCACAGATACGCAGTATTTT. It translates to CASGSTDTQYF.

The chain is built from TRBV7-2 and TRBJ2-7; no clear D. CDR1 is SGHTA, CDR2 FQGNSA, per germline. Trimming cost V 4 bases and J 4 bases, with 8 bases left between them. The CDR3 extends over 12 amino acids. The CDR3 here is CASSSPMYEQYF. The CDR3 nucleotides read TGTGCCAGCAGCTCGCCGATGTACGAGCAGTACTTC.

This clone was observed a few times. CDR3 in DNA: TGTGCCATCAGTGAGTCGGAGACAGTCGGTACCGGGGAGCTGTTTTTT. Translation: CAISESETVGTGELFF. The chain combines TRBV10-3 with TRBJ2-2, with D perhaps TRBD1 (5 bases). V was pared by 0 bases and J by 5 bases, with 13 bases between. The CDR3 has 16 residues. From germline, CDR1 is ENHRY and CDR2 SYGVKD.

CDR3 nucleotide sequence: TGTGCCAGCAGCGCGCAGAATCAGCCCCAGCATTTT. This encodes CASSAQNQPQHF. The genes are TRBV13 and TRBJ1-5; D gene unclear. Germline lookup yields CDR1 PRHDT and CDR2 FYEKMQ (reference sequence). The CDR3 extends over 12 amino acids. The V and J ends lost 5 bases and 4 bases respectively, with 6 bases between them.

The chain employs TRBV5-4 and TRBJ2-5; tentative D call: TRBD2 (6 bases). The V and J ends lost 0 bases and 5 bases respectively, with 11 bases between them. This CDR3 spans 14 amino acids. Per germline, CDR1 SGHNT and CDR2 YYREEE (reference sequence). CDR3 loop: CASSLEGDWETQYF. The CDR3 nucleotides are TGTGCCAGCAGCTTGGAAGGGGACTGGGAGACCCAGTACTTC.

The V call is TRBV7-3, the J call TRBJ2-1; 7 nucleotides agree with TRBD1. Germline V gives CDR1 SGHTA, CDR2 FQGTGA. V trimming: 3 bases; J trimming: 2 bases; junction bases outside the gene matches: 4. The CDR3 is 15 amino acids. As DNA, the CDR3 is TGTGCCAGCAGCTTTATAGGGGGCGCCTACAATGAGCAGTTCTTC. Translation gives CASSFIGGAYNEQFF.

The chain combines TRBV4-1 with TRBJ1-1; D is undetermined. V lost 0 bases to trimming and J lost 0 bases, with 8 bases between them. CDR1 MGHRA and CDR2 YSYEKL come from the germline V gene. CDR3 length: 15 amino acids. This chain's CDR3 is CASSQDQPLNTEAFF. The CDR3 DNA reads TGCGCCAGCAGCCAAGATCAACCGTTGAACACTGAAGCTTTCTTT.

This rearrangement joins TRBV5-1 to TRBJ2-7, with TRBD1 matching 8 bases. Germline V CDR1 and CDR2: SGHRS, YFSETQ. V dropped 3 bases and J dropped 12; count of bases not matched to a gene: 14. This CDR3 has 14 amino acids. CDR3 sequence reads: CASSSGTGRVAPYF. The CDR3 nucleotides read TGCGCCAGCAGCTCCGGGACAGGCCGTGTAGCGCCGTACTTC.

This chain connects TRBV29-1 to TRBJ1-5, with a possible D match to TRBD1 (5 bases). The CDR3 runs 13 residues. Germline assignment: CDR1 SQVTM and CDR2 ANQGSEA. Deletions cut 5 bases from V and 2 bases from J, with 10 bases between. CDR3 DNA sequence: TGCAGCGTTCAAGGGGATGGCAATCAGCCCCAGCATTTT. It encodes CSVQGDGNQPQHF.

The chain couples TRBV2 to TRBJ2-7; D uncertain. Trimming stripped 7 bases from V and 1 base from J, with 5 bases between. The germline gives CDR1 SNHLY, CDR2 FYNNEI. This CDR3 has 11 amino acids. CDR3 protein: CASKESYEQYF. DNA for the CDR3: TGTGCCAGCAAAGAGTCCTACGAGCAGTACTTC.

The rearrangement links TRBV12-5 to TRBJ2-7; D is unclear. Looked up from germline, CDR1 is LGHNT and CDR2 is FRNRAP. Trimming took off 3 bases at V and 5 bases at J, with 5 bases between the two ends. The CDR3 totals 11 residues. The DNA of the CDR3 is TGTGCTAGTGGTTTTGAGGACGAGCAGTACTTC. Its protein is CASGFEDEQYF.

As regards this clone: Other DNA variants within this sample encode the same CDR3. This rearrangement joins TRBV11-3 to TRBJ2-3; the D is unclear. Looked up from germline, CDR1 is SGHNT and CDR2 is YENEEA. This CDR3 comprises 13 residues. V gave up 1 base and J gave up 6 bases, with 8 bases separating them. The CDR3: CASSLGTVDTQYF. The CDR3 bases are TGTGCCAGCAGCTTAGGGACGGTGGATACGCAGTATTTT.